Presented here are 21 T cell receptor beta chains from one specimen sequenced in a study of cytomegalovirus exposure and HLA in healthy donors. Both 60 Vbeta primers and 13 Jbeta primers went into the PCR. Produced via immunoSEQ multiplex PCR; TCRdb's table is partial and in-frame only. Altogether roughly 250,000 clones are present, about four fifths being singletons, with the ten largest covering about 0.28%. Sample: PBMCs. The source is a girl aged 2-10 years in good health and CMV-seronegative.

This chain connects TRBV19 to TRBJ2-1; 10 positions match TRBD2. This CDR3 region has 15 residues. The germline V gene encodes CDR1 LNHDA and CDR2 SQIVND (reference sequence). J was trimmed by 8 bases and V by 6 bases; bases with no gene match: 10. This chain's CDR3 is CASSRETSGFDEQFF. DNA for the CDR3: TGTGCCAGTAGCCGGGAGACTAGCGGGTTCGATGAGCAGTTCTTC. Variable domain in full (rest from reference TRBV19 and TRBJ2-1): DGGITQSPKYLFRKEGQNVTLSCEQNLNHDAMYWYRQDPGQGLRLIYYSQIVNDFQKGDIAEGYSVSREKKESFPLTVTSAQKNPTAFYLCASSRETSGFDEQFFGPGTRLTVL.

The chain is built from TRBV7-6 and TRBJ2-1; 11 bases are a match to TRBD2. This CDR3 spans 19 amino acids. Trimming at V came to 5 bases and at J to 7 bases, leaving 19 bases not matched to a gene. Germline CDR1 is SGHVS and CDR2 is FNYEAQ. CDR3 sequence: CASSLLLASGRPRGNEQFF. CDR3 DNA sequence: TGTGCCAGCAGCCTTCTTCTCGCTAGCGGGAGGCCGAGGGGTAATGAGCAGTTCTTC.

The chain uses TRBV6-5 and TRBJ2-1, with a weak D call TRBD2 (6 bases). CDR1 is MNHEY and CDR2 is SVGAGI in the germline V gene. Trimming removed 5 bases at V and 2 bases at J, with 10 bases between. This CDR3 contains 14 residues. The CDR3 bases are TGTGCCAGCAGTCCGGGACTCCCCTACAATGAGCAGTTCTTC. Amino acids: CASSPGLPYNEQFF.

The genes are TRBV6-5 and TRBJ1-1, with 9 positions matching TRBD1. This CDR3 is built from 15 residues. From germline, CDR1 is MNHEY and CDR2 SVGAGI. The ends lost 7 bases at V and 6 bases at J; junction bases unmatched: 12. CDR3 sequence reads: CASKSRTGDSPEAFF. CDR3 DNA: TGTGCCAGCAAATCTAGGACAGGGGATTCCCCTGAAGCTTTCTTT.

This clone has just a few counts. This sequence joins TRBV7-9 and TRBJ2-2; D unresolved. The germline V gene encodes CDR1 SEHNR and CDR2 FQNEAQ (reference sequence). Between the trimmed V and J ends, which lost 3 bases and 8 bases, there was a span of 16 bases. CDR3 length: 15 residues. The CDR3 sequence is CASSLVLDVVGELFF. DNA of the CDR3: TGTGCCAGCAGCTTGGTGCTAGATGTGGTGGGGGAGCTGTTTTTT.

The chain recombines TRBV28 with TRBJ1-2, with D uncertain. Germline lookup yields CDR1 MDHEN and CDR2 SYDVKM. This CDR3 has 15 amino acids. V gave up 7 bases and J gave up 4 bases, with 19 bases separating them. The CDR3 nucleotides are TGTGCCAGCACCGACTGGTCAGAATCCGTCTATGGCTACACCTTC. Its translation: CASTDWSESVYGYTF.

In DNA form, the CDR3 reads TGCGCCAGCAGCCAGGGGATAGGAGGGGACGAGCAGTACTTC. This gives the protein CASSQGIGGDEQYF. V is TRBV4-1 and J is TRBJ2-7; D possibly corresponds to TRBD2 (6 bases). Trimming left V 3 bases short and J 5 bases short, with 14 bases between. The CDR3 spans 14 residues. CDR1 and CDR2 from the germline V gene are MGHRA and YSYEKL.

V and J are TRBV6-5 and TRBJ1-6, with D hard to call. The V gene lost 6 bases and the J gene lost 2 bases, with 11 bases spanning the gap. The CDR3 extends over 15 amino acids. Germline V CDR1 and CDR2: MNHEY, SVGAGI. CDR3 bases: TGTGCCAGCAGCCGTACAGAGACCTATAATTCACCCCTCCACTTT. Residues: CASSRTETYNSPLHF.

The chain carries TRBV4-1 and TRBJ2-7; 10 positions match TRBD2. The CDR3 extends over 15 amino acids. Germline CDR1 reads MGHRA; CDR2 reads YSYEKL. Trimming cost V 4 bases and J 3 bases; bases outside gene matches: 6. The CDR3 protein is CASSLERGGRYEQYF. The CDR3 coding sequence is TGCGCCAGCAGCCTGGAGCGGGGGGGCCGCTACGAGCAGTACTTC.

The V gene is TRBV5-1, the J gene TRBJ1-2, with 7 nucleotides matching TRBD1. The CDR3 is 15 residues long. The J segment lost 7 bases and the V segment lost 4 bases, leaving 13 bases of the junction unmatched. Germline loops: CDR1 SGHRS, CDR2 YFSETQ. DNA for the CDR3: TGCGCCAGCAGCCTTCTAACAGGGGCTCGGCCTGGCTACACCTTC. It codes for CASSLLTGARPGYTF.

This sequence joins TRBV6-6 and TRBJ2-2, with D perhaps matching TRBD2 (5 bases). Trimming shortened V by 6 bases and J by 6 bases, and 20 bases separated the two germline ends. Germline V lookup: CDR1 MNHNY, CDR2 SVGAGI (reference sequence). The CDR3 has 16 amino acids. CDR3 region: CASRPPAGRVAGELFF. The DNA of the CDR3 is TGTGCCAGCAGACCCCCCGCGGGTAGGGTCGCCGGGGAGCTGTTTTTT.

V is TRBV13 and J is TRBJ1-1; the match to TRBD1 covers 7 bases. Germline V gene data show CDR1 as PRHDT and CDR2 as FYEKMQ (reference sequence). This CDR3 contains 12 residues. V lost 2 bases, J lost 6 bases, and 0 bases stayed unmatched. Written as DNA, the CDR3 is TGTGCCAGCAGCTTACAGGGGGCTGAAGCTTTCTTT. It translates to CASSLQGAEAFF.

This clone came up a few times. This chain links TRBV13 with TRBJ1-1; D uncertain. CDR1 and CDR2 from the germline V gene are PRHDT and FYEKMQ (reference sequence). The CDR3 extends over 18 amino acids. Trimming took 0 bases from V and 5 from J, leaving 22 bases between them. Here the CDR3 reads CASSLGVGIRVTRTEAFF. For the CDR3, the DNA is TGTGCCAGCAGCTTAGGAGTGGGGATAAGAGTAACTAGGACTGAAGCTTTCTTT.

The rearrangement joins TRBV28 to TRBJ2-7; 11 bases line up with TRBD2. The CDR3 has 18 residues. The ends lost 6 bases at V and 5 bases at J; junction bases unmatched: 18. Germline V gene sequence: CDR1 MDHEN, CDR2 SYDVKM. The CDR3: CASRFSGYSGRAIDEQYF. As DNA, the CDR3 is TGTGCCAGCAGATTCAGCGGATATAGCGGGAGGGCCATTGACGAGCAGTACTTC.

The V and J genes are TRBV4-1 and TRBJ2-1, with TRBD1 identical over 8 bases. V was pared by 7 bases and J by 0 bases, with 5 bases of the junction left unmatched. Germline-derived CDR1 and CDR2 are MGHRA and YSYEKL. This CDR3 spans 15 amino acids. The CDR3 loop is CASTITGGSYNEQFF. CDR3 bases: TGCGCCAGCACAATTACAGGGGGCTCCTACAATGAGCAGTTCTTC.

This clone was found once. The chain has TRBV5-4 and TRBJ1-2; D is unclear. CDR1 and CDR2 (germline): SGHNT, YYREEE (reference sequence). Trimming cost V 4 bases and J 1 base, with 14 bases left between them. The CDR3 runs to 15 residues. CDR3 bases: TGTGCCAGCAGCCCCAGAGCGGCCCTTAACTATGGCTACACCTTC. This codes for CASSPRAALNYGYTF. Full variable domain (remainder filled in from reference TRBV5-4 and TRBJ1-2): ETGVTQSPTHLIKTRGQQVTLRCSSQSGHNTVSWYQQALGQGPQFIFQYYREEENGRGNFPPRFSGLQFPNYSSELNVNALELDDSALYLCASSPRAALNYGYTFGSGTRLTVV.

The CDR3 region is CASDTGAPPLHF. Here the CDR3 DNA reads TGTGCCTCAGACACAGGGGCTCCACCCCTCCACTTT. This rearrangement joins TRBV7-9 to TRBJ1-6, with TRBD1 identical over 7 bases. Losses at the gene ends were 11 bases for V and 11 bases for J; bases not matched to a gene: 9. CDR1 SEHNR and CDR2 FQNEAQ come from the germline V gene (reference sequence). The CDR3 has 12 amino acids.

The gene calls are TRBV5-1 and TRBJ2-7, with TRBD1 as a possible D gene (5 bases). Germline CDR1 and CDR2: SGHRS and YFSETQ. The V end was cut by 4 bases, the J end by 5 bases, with 19 bases between. This CDR3 comprises 15 residues. Here the CDR3 DNA reads TGCGCCAGCAGCGGTTCGACAGTGCTTGGTAACGAGCAGTACTTC. This translates into CASSGSTVLGNEQYF.

This clone is a singleton in its sample. The gene calls are TRBV7-9 and TRBJ1-1; D is undetermined. Deletions cut 5 bases from V and 4 bases from J, with 11 bases between. CDR1 and CDR2 from the germline V gene are SEHNR and FQNEAQ (reference sequence). This CDR3 region has 13 residues. The CDR3 is CASSPGGITEAFF. The DNA for the CDR3 is TGTGCCAGCAGCCCTGGAGGGATCACTGAAGCTTTCTTT.

The chain uses TRBV4-1 and TRBJ1-5; D is possibly TRBD1 (6 bases). Trimming removed 1 base at V and 0 bases at J, with 16 bases between. Germline V lookup: CDR1 MGHRA, CDR2 YSYEKL. This CDR3 is built from 18 residues. Written as DNA, the CDR3 is TGCGCCAGCAGCCAAGGGGGTGCAGGGGAATATAGCAATCAGCCCCAGCATTTT. Its translation: CASSQGGAGEYSNQPQHF.

J is TRBJ2-5 and V is TRBV7-9; the match to TRBD2 covers 7 bases. The CDR3 sequence is 15 residues long. V was clipped by 1 base and J by 3 bases; unmatched bases: 5. CDR1 is SEHNR, CDR2 FQNEAQ, per germline (reference sequence). CDR3 amino acids: CASSLVASGKETQYF. CDR3 DNA: TGTGCCAGCAGCTTAGTTGCTAGCGGAAAAGAGACCCAGTACTTC. Full variable domain (outside the CDR3, taken from reference TRBV7-9 and TRBJ2-5): DTGVSQNPRHKITKRGQNVTFRCDPISEHNRLYWYRQTLGQGPEFLTYFQNEAQLEKSRLLSDRFSAERPKGSFSTLEIQRTEQGDSAMYLCASSLVASGKETQYFGPGTRLLVL.